Below are 9 T cell receptor beta chains sequenced from a single sample in a study of glioma-infiltrating T cells listed by TCRdb under 2016. Data came from an Illumina MiSeq. TCR alpha and beta CDR3 regions were amplified with the iRepertoire nested amplicon-rescue multiplex PCR (arm-PCR) platform from RNA. TCRdb passed the public sequencing reads through fastp at Q25 and MiXCR, retaining productive beta sequences. Each entry merges the rows of one CDR3 protein and shows their most common DNA and genes. The table for this sample lists more than 100,000 distinct CDR3 sequences; roughly 30% of them were counted only once. The ten largest clones capture 44% of the sample. What was sequenced was glioma tissue, nonneoplastic brain tissue, or PBMCs (not recorded which). The origin of the receptors is a human donor with low-grade glioma or glioblastoma, undergoing nonglioma brain surgery, or in good health (not recorded which).

The V call is TRBV3-1, the J call TRBJ1-5, with D possibly matching TRBD1 (5 bases). The germline V gene encodes CDR1 LGHDT and CDR2 YNNKEL (reference sequence). V was cut by 0 bases and J by 5 bases, with 11 bases left in between. The CDR3 length is 15 residues. CDR3 in amino acids: CASSQDPGPDQPQHF. Here the CDR3 DNA reads TGTGCCAGCAGCCAAGATCCGGGACCAGATCAGCCCCAGCATTTT.

V usage is TRBV5-1 and J usage is TRBJ1-3; D remains ambiguous. Germline V gene data show CDR1 as SGHRS and CDR2 as YFSETQ. Between the trimmed V and J ends, which lost 0 bases and 0 bases, there was a span of 7 bases. The CDR3 totals 15 residues. Here the CDR3 DNA reads TGCGCCAGCAGCTTGGTGAGCCACTCTGGAAACACCATATATTTT. It translates to CASSLVSHSGNTIYF.

This clonotype was detected many times. This chain uses TRBV6-2 or TRBV6-3 with TRBJ2-3; TRBD2 agrees at 7 bases. V shed 4 bases and J 5 bases; nucleotides not matched to a gene: 6. CDR1 is MNHEY and CDR2 is SVGEGT in the germline V gene. The CDR3 sequence is 14 residues long. Written as DNA, the CDR3 is TGTGCCAGCAGTTTAGCGGGCCCCGGAGATACGCAGTATTTT. Its translation: CASSLAGPGDTQYF.

The table lists this clonotype with many counts. The chain uses TRBV20-1 and TRBJ1-5, with TRBD1 matching over 9 bases. The CDR3 extends over 16 amino acids. V shed 6 bases and J 2 bases; nucleotides not matched to a gene: 11. Germline V lookup: CDR1 DFQATT, CDR2 SNEGSKA (reference sequence). The CDR3 protein is CSAVGTGIFGNQPQHF. The CDR3 coding sequence is TGCAGTGCAGTTGGGACAGGGATTTTTGGCAATCAGCCCCAGCATTTT.

With respect to this clonotype: A read error may explain this, as a much larger clone is one base away. The chain links TRBV28 to TRBJ1-1, with D possibly being TRBD1 (6 bases). Trimming pared 6 bases from V and 4 bases from J, leaving 18 bases between. The CDR3 covers 15 residues. From germline, CDR1 is MDHEN and CDR2 SYDVKM. The CDR3 DNA follows: TGTGCCAGCAGCCCAAGGGGGGCGGGGAGCACTGAAGCTTTCTTT. Its translation is CASSPRGAGSTEAFF. The whole variable domain, remainder taken from reference TRBV28 and TRBJ1-1, is DVKVTQSSRYLVKRTGEKVFLECVQDMDHENMFWYRQDPGLGLRLIYFSYDVKMKEKGDIPEGYSVSREKKERFSLILESASTNQTSMYLCASSPRGAGSTEAFFGQGTRLTVV.

This clonotype was seen repeatedly, ten times or more. The chain carries TRBV20-1 and TRBJ1-2; 7 positions agree with TRBD1. J gave up 4 bases and V 0 bases, and 11 bases lay outside the gene matches. The CDR3 loop spans 16 amino acids. Germline CDR1 is DFQATT and CDR2 is SNEGSKA (reference sequence). The CDR3 DNA follows: TGCAGTGCTAGAGATCGGCGCCGACAGGGAATCTATGGCTACACCTTC. Its protein is CSARDRRRQGIYGYTF.

As for this clonotype: One end of the junction varies from germline; a read error may be responsible. The chain joins TRBV18 to TRBJ2-1, with TRBD1 matching over 7 bases. Germline V CDR1 and CDR2: KGHSH, LQKENI. The CDR3 consists of 13 residues. CDR3: CARSPGTDNEQFF. The CDR3 region has the DNA TGTGCCAGATCACCGGGGACAGACAATGAGCAGTTCTTC. Complete variable domain (other parts from reference TRBV18 and TRBJ2-1): NAGVMQNPRHLVRRRGQEARLRCSPMKGHSHVYWYRQLPEEGLKFMVYLQKENIIDESGMPKERFSAEFPKEGPSILRIQQVVRGDSAAYFCARSPGTDNEQFFGPGTRLTVL.

Concerning this clonotype: Since a much larger clone is just one base distant, this may be a read error. This sequence joins TRBV6-1 and TRBJ1-2; 7 bases line up with TRBD1. V was clipped by 10 bases and J by 3 bases; unmatched bases: 8. Germline CDR1 and CDR2: MNHNS and SASEGT. The CDR3 extends over 13 amino acids. CDR3 region: CANSQDRYYGYTF. CDR3 in DNA: TGTGCCAACAGCCAGGACAGGTACTATGGCTACACCTTC.

For this clonotype: The junction departs from germline at one end; a sequencing error may be responsible. V and J are TRBV18 and TRBJ2-5, with D hard to call. The CDR3 length is 12 residues. Per the germline V gene, CDR1 is KGHSH and CDR2 is LQKENI. CDR3 nucleotide sequence: TGTGCCAGCTCACCACCAACCAAGACCCGGTACTTC. Its translation is CASSPPTKTRYF.